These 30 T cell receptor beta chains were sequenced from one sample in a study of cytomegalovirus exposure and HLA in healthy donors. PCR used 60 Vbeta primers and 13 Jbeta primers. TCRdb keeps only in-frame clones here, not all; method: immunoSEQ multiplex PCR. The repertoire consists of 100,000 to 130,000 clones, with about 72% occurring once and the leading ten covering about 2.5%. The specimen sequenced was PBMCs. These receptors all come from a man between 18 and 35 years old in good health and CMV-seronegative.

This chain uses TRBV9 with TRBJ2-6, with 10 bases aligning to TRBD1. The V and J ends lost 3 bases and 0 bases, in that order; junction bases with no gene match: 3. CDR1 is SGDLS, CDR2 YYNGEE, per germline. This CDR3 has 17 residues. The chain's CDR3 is CASSAGTGASGANVLTF. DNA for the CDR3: TGTGCCAGCAGCGCCGGGACAGGGGCCTCTGGGGCCAACGTCCTGACTTTC.

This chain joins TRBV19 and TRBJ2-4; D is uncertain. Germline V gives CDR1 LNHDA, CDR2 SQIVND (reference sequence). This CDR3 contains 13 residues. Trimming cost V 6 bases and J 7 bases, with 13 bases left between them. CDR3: CASSLGNGNIQYF. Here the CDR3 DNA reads TGTGCCAGTAGCCTGGGCAATGGGAACATTCAGTACTTC.

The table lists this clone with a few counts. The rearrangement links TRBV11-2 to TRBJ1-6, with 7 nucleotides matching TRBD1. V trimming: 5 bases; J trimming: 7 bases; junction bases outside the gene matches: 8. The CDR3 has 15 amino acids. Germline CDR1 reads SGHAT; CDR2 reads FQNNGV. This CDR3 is CASSLFGTVNSPLHF. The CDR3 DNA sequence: TGTGCCAGCAGCCTATTCGGGACAGTAAATTCACCCCTCCACTTT.

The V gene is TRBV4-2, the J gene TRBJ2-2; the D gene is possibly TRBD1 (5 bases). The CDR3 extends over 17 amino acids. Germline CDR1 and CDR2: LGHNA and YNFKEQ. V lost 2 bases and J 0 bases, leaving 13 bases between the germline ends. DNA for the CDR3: TGTGCCAGCAGCCAAAGGTTAGGGGCCACGAACACCGGGGAGCTGTTTTTT. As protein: CASSQRLGATNTGELFF.

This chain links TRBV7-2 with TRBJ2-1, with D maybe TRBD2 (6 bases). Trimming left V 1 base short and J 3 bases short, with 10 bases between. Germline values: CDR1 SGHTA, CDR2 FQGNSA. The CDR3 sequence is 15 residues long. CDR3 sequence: CASSLGWGVYNEQFF. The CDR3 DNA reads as TGTGCCAGCAGCTTAGGTTGGGGGGTCTACAATGAGCAGTTCTTC.

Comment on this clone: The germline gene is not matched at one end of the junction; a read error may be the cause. CDR3 sequence: CANSPGQGNSPLHF. The CDR3 DNA follows: TGTGCCAACAGCCCGGGACAGGGAAACTCACCCCTCCACTTT. The chain couples TRBV9 to TRBJ1-6; 9 bases line up with TRBD1. CDR3 length: 14 amino acids. Germline V CDR1 and CDR2: SGDLS, YYNGEE.

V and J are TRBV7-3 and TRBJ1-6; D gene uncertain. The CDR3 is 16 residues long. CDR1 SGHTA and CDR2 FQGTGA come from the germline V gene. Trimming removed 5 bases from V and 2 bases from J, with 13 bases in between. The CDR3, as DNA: TGTGCCAGCAGCCCCGGGGATCGGACCTATAATTCACCCCTCCACTTT. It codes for CASSPGDRTYNSPLHF.

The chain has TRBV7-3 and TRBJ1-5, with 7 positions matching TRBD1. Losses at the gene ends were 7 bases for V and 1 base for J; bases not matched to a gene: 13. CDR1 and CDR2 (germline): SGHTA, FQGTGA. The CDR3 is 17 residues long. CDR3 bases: TGTGCCAGCAACAGGGGAGTAAAGAGGCCGAGCAATCAGCCCCAGCATTTT. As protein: CASNRGVKRPSNQPQHF. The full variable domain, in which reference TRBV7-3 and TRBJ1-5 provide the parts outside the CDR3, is GAGVSQTPSNKVTEKGKYVELRCDPISGHTALYWYRQSLGQGPEFLIYFQGTGAADDSGLPNDRFFAVRPEGSVSTLKIQRTERGDSAVYLCASNRGVKRPSNQPQHFGDGTRLSIL.

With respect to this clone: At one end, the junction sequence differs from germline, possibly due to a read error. This CDR3 reads CATSRANNERFF. CDR3 nucleotides: TGTGCCACCAGCAGAGCTAACAATGAGCGGTTCTTC. The V gene is TRBV15, the J gene TRBJ2-1; D call uncertain. From germline, CDR1 is LNHNV and CDR2 YYDKDF (reference sequence). This CDR3 comprises 12 residues.

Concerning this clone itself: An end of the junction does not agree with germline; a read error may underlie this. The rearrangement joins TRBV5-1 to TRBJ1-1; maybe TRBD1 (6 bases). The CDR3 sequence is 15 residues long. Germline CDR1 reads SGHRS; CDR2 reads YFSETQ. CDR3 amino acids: CASNLDSSSRAEAFF. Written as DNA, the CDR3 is TGCGCCAGCAACTTGGACAGCTCCTCGAGGGCTGAAGCTTTCTTT. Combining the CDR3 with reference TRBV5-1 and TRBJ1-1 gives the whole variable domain KAGVTQTPRYLIKTRGQQVTLSCSPISGHRSVSWYQQTPGQGLQFLFEYFSETQRNKGNFPGRFSGRQFSNSRSEMNVSTLELGDSALYLCASNLDSSSRAEAFFGQGTRLTVV.

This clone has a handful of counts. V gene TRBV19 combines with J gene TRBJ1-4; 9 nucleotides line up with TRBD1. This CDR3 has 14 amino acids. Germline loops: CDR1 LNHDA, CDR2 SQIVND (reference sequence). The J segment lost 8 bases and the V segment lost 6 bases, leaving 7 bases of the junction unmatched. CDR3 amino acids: CASRVQGAKEKLFF. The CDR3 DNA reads TGTGCCAGTAGGGTACAGGGGGCGAAAGAAAAACTGTTTTTT.

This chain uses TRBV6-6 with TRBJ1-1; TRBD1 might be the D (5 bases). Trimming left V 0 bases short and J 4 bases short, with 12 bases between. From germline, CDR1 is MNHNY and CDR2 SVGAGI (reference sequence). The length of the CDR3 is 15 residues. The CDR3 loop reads CASSYSGDWATEAFF. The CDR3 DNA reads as TGTGCCAGCAGTTACTCGGGGGACTGGGCCACTGAAGCTTTCTTT.

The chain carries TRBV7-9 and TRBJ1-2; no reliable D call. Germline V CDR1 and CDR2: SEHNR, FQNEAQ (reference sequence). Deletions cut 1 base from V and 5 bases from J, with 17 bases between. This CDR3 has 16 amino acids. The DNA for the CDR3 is TGTGCCAGCAGCTTAGGTGGCAGTTCAATGAGGTATGGCTACACCTTC. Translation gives CASSLGGSSMRYGYTF. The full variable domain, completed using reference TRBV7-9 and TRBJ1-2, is DTGVSQNPRHKITKRGQNVTFRCDPISEHNRLYWYRQTLGQGPEFLTYFQNEAQLEKSRLLSDRFSAERPKGSFSTLEIQRTEQGDSAMYLCASSLGGSSMRYGYTFGSGTRLTVV.

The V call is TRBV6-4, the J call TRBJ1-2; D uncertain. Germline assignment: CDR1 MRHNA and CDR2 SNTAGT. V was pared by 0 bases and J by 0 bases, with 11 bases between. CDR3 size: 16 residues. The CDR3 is CASSDSSLQTNYGYTF. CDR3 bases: TGTGCCAGCAGTGACTCAAGTCTGCAGACTAACTATGGCTACACCTTC.

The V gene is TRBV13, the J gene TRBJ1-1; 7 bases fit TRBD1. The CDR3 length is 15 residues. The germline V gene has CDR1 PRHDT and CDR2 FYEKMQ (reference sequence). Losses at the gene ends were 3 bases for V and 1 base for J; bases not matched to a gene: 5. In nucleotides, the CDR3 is TGTGCCAGCAGCTTTTCAACAGGGGCGAACACTGAAGCTTTCTTT. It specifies CASSFSTGANTEAFF.

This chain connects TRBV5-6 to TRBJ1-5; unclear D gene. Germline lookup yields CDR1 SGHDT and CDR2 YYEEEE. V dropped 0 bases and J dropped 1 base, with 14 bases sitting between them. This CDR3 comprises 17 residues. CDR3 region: CASSLGGGRRSNQPQHF. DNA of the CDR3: TGTGCCAGCAGCTTGGGCGGTGGGCGGAGGAGCAATCAGCCCCAGCATTTT.

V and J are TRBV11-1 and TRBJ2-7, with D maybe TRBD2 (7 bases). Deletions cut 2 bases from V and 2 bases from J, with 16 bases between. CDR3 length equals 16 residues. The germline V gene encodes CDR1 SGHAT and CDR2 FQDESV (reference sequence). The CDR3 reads CASSLSGRGHTYEQYF. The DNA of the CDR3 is TGTGCCAGCAGCTTATCGGGGCGGGGGCACACCTACGAGCAGTACTTC. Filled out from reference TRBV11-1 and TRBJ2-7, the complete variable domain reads EAEVAQSPRYKITEKSQAVAFWCDPISGHATLYWYRQILGQGPELLVQFQDESVVDDSQLPKDRFSAERLKGVDSTLKIQPAELGDSAMYLCASSLSGRGHTYEQYFGPGTRLTVT.

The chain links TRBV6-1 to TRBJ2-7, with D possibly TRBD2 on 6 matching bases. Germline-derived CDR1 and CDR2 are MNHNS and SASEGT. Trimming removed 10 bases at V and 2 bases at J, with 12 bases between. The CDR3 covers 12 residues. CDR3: CATNGLPYEQYF. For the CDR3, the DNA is TGTGCCACGAACGGACTACCCTACGAGCAGTACTTC.

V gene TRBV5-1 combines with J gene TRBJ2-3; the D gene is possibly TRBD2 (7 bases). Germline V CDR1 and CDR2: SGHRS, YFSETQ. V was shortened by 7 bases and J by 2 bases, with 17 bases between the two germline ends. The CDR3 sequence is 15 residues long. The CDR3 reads CASGGGGLPTDTQYF. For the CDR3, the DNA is TGCGCCAGCGGAGGGGGGGGACTGCCCACAGATACGCAGTATTTT.

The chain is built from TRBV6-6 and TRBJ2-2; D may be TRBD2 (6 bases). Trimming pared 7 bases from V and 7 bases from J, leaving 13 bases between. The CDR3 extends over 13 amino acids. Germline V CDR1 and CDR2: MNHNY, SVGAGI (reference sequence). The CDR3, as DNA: TGTGCCAGCACCCGGGAGTCATTCGGGGAGCTGTTTTTT. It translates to CASTRESFGELFF.

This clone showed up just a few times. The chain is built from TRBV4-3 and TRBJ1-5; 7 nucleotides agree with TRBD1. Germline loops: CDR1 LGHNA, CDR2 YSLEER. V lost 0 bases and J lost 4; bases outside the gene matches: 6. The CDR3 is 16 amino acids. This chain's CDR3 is CASSQDPPGGNQPQHF. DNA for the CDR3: TGCGCCAGCAGCCAAGACCCCCCAGGGGGTAATCAGCCCCAGCATTTT.

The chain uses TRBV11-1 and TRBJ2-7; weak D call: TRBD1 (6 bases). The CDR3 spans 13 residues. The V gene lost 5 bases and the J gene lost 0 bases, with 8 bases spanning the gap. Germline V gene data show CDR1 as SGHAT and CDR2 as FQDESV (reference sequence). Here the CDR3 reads CASSRQDSYEQYF. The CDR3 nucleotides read TGTGCCAGCAGCCGACAGGACTCCTACGAGCAGTACTTC.

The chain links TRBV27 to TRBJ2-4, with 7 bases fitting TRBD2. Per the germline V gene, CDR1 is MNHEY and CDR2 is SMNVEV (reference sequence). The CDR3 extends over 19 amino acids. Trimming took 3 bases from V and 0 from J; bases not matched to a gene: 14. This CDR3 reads CASSLGSSFGGGAKNIQYF. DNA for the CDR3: TGTGCCAGCAGTTTGGGTAGTTCTTTTGGGGGGGGAGCCAAAAACATTCAGTACTTC.

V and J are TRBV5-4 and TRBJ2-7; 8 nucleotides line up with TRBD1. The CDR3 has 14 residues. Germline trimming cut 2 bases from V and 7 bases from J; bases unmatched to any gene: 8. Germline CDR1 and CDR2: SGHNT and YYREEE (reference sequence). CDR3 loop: CASSFSQGAREQYF. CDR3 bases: TGTGCCAGCAGCTTCAGCCAGGGGGCGAGGGAGCAGTACTTC. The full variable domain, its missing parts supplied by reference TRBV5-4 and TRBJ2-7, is ETGVTQSPTHLIKTRGQQVTLRCSSQSGHNTVSWYQQALGQGPQFIFQYYREEENGRGNFPPRFSGLQFPNYSSELNVNALELDDSALYLCASSFSQGAREQYFGPGTRLTVT.

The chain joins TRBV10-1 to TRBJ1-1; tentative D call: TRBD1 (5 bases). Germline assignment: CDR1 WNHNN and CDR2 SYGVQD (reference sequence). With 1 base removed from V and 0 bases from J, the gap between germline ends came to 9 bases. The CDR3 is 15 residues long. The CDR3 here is CASSEFQGLNTEAFF. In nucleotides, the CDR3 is TGCGCCAGCAGTGAGTTTCAGGGATTGAACACTGAAGCTTTCTTT.

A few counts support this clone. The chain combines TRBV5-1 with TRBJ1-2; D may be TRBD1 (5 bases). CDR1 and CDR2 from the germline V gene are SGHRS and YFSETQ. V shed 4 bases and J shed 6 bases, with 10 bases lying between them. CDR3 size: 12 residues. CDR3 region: CASSVGGDGYTF. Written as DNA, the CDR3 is TGCGCCAGCAGCGTCGGGGGGGATGGCTACACCTTC.

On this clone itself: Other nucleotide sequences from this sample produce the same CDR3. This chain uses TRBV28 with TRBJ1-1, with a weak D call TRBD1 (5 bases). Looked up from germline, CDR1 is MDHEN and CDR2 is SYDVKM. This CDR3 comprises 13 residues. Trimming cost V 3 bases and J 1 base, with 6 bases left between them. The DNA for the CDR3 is TGTGCCAGCAGTTTCGGGGGGAACACTGAAGCTTTCTTT. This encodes CASSFGGNTEAFF.

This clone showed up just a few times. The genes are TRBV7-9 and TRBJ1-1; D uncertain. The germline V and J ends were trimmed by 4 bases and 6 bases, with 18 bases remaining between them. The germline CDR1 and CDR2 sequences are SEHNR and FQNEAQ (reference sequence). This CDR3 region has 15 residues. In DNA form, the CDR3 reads TGTGCCAGCAGCTCCCCCCGAGGGAGACTGTCTGAAGCTTTCTTT. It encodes CASSSPRGRLSEAFF.

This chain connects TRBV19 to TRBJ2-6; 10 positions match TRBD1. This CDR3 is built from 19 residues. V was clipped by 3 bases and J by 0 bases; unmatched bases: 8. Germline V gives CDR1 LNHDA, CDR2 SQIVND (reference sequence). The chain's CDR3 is CASSMDGRDRGSGANVLTF. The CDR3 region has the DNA TGTGCCAGTAGTATGGATGGCCGGGACAGGGGCTCTGGGGCCAACGTCCTGACTTTC.

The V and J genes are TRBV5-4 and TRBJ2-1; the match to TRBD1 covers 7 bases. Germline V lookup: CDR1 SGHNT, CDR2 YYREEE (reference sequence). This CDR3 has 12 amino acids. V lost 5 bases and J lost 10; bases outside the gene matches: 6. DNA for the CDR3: TGTGCCAGCAGTTCCGGGACAGCAGAGCAGTTCTTC. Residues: CASSSGTAEQFF.